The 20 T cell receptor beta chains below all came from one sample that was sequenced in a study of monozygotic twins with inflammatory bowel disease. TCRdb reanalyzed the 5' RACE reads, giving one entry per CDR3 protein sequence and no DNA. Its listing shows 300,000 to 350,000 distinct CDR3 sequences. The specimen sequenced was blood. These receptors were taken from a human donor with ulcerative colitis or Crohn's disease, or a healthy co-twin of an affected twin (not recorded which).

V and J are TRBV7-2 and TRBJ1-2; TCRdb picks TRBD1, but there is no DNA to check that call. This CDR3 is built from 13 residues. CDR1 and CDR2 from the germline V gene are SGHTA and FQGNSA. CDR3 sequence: CASGLGVPAGYTF.

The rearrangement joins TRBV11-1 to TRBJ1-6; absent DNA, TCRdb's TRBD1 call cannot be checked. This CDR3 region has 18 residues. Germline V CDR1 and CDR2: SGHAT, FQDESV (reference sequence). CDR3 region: CASSLVTSGGPPNSPLHF.

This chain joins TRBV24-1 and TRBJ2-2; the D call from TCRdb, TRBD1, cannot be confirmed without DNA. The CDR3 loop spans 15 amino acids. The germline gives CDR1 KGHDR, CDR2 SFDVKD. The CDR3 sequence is CATSEQGAHTGELFF.

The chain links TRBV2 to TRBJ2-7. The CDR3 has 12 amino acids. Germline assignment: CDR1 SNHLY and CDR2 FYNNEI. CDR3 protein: CASSRVSYEQYF.

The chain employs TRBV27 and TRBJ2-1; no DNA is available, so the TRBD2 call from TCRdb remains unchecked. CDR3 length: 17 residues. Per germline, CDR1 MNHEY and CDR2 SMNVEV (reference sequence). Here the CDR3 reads CASSIRTSGSGRNEQFF.

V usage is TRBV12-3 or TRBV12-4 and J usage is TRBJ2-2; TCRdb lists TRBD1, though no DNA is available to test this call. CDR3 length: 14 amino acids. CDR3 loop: CASSLYQGTGELFF.

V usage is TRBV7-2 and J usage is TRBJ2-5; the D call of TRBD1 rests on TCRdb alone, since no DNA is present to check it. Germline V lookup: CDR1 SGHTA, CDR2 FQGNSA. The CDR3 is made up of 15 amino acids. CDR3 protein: CASSRRGKGEETQYF. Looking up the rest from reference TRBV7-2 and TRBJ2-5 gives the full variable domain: GAGVSQSPSNKVTEKGKDVELRCDPISGHTALYWYRQSLGQGLEFLIYFQGNSAPDKSGLPSDRFSAERTGGSVSTLTIQRTQQEDSAVYLCASSRRGKGEETQYFGPGTRLLVL.

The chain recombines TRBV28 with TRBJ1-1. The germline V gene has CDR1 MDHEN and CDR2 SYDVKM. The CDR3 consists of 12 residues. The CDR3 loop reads CASSLLRTEAFF.

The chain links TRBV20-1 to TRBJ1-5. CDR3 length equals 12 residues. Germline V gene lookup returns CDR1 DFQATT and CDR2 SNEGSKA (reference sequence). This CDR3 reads CSARTPNQPQHF.

The CDR3 region is CASSSLEKLFF. The J gene is TRBJ1-4, the V gene TRBV6-6. CDR3 length: 11 residues. CDR1 and CDR2 from the germline V gene are MNHNY and SVGAGI (reference sequence).

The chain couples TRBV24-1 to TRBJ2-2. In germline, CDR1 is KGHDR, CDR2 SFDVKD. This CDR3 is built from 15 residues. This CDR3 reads CATSDFFGDTGELFF.

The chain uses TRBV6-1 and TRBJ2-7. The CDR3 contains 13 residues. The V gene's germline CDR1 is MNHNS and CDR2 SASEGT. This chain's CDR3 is CASRSSHLYEQYF.

CDR3 sequence: CATSRGTGGLGYEQYF. The chain links TRBV15 to TRBJ2-7; TCRdb returns TRBD2, unconfirmable since there is no DNA. This CDR3 has 16 amino acids. CDR1 is LNHNV, CDR2 YYDKDF, per germline (reference sequence).

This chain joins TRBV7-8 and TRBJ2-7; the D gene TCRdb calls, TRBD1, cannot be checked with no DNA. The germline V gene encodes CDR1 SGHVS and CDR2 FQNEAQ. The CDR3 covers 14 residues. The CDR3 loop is CASSPQGDYYEQYF.

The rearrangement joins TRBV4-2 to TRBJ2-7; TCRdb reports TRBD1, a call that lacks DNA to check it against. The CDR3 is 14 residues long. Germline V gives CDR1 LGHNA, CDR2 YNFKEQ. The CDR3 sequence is CASSGAGYTYEQYF.

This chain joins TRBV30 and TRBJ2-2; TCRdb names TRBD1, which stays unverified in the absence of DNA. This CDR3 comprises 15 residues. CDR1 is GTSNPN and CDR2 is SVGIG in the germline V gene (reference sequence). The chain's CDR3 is CAWSGSKGATGELFF.

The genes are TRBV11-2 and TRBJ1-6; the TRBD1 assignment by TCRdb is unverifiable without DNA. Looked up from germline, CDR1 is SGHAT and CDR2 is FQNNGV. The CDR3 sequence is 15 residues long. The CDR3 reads CASSTGQSYNSPLHF.

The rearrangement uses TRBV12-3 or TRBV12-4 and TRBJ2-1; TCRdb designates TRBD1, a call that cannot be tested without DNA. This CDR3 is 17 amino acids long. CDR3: CASSDPGRRPAYNEQFF.

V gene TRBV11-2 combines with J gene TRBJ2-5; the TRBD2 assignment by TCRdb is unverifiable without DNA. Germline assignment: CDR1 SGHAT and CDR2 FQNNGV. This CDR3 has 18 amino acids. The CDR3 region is CASSPGLAGGPSRETQYF. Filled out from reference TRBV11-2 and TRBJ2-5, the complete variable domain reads EAGVAQSPRYKIIEKRQSVAFWCNPISGHATLYWYQQILGQGPKLLIQFQNNGVVDDSQLPKDRFSAERLKGVDSTLKIQPAKLEDSAVYLCASSPGLAGGPSRETQYFGPGTRLLVL.

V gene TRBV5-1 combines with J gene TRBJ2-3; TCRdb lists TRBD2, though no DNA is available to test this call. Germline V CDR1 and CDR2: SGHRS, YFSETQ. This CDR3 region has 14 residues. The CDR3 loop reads CASSLRPSTDTQYF. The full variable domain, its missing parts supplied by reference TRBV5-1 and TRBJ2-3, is KAGVTQTPRYLIKTRGQQVTLSCSPISGHRSVSWYQQTPGQGLQFLFEYFSETQRNKGNFPGRFSGRQFSNSRSEMNVSTLELGDSALYLCASSLRPSTDTQYFGPGTRLTVL.